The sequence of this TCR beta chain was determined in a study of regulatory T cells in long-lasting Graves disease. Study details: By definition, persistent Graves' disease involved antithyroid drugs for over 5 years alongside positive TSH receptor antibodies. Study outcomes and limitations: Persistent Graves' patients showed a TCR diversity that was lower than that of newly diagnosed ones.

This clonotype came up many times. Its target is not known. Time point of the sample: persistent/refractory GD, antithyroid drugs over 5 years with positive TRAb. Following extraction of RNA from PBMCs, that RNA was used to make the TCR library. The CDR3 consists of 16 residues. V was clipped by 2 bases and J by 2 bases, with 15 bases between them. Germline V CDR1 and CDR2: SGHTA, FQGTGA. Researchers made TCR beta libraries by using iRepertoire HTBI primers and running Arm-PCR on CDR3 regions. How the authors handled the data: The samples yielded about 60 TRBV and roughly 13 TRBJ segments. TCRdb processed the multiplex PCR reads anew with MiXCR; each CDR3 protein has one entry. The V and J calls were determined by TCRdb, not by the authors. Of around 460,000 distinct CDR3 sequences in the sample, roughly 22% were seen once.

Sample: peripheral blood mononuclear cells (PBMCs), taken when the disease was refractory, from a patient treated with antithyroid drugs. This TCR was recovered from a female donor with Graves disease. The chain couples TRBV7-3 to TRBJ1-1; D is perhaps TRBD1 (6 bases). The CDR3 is CASSLWTPTGNTEAFF. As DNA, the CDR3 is TGTGCCAGCAGCTTATGGACCCCGACAGGAAACACTGAAGCTTTCTTT.